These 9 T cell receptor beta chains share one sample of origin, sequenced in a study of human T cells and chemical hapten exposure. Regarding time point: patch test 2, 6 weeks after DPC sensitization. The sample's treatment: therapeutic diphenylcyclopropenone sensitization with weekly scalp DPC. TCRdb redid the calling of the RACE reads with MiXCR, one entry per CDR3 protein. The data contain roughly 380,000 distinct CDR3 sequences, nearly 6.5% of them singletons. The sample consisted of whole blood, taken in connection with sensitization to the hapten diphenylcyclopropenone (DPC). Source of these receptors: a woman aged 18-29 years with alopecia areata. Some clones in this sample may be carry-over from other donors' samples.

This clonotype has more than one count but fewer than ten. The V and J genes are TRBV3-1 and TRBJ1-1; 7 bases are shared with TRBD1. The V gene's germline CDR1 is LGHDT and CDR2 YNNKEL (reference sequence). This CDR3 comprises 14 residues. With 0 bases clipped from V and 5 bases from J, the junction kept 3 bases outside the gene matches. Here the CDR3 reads CASSQEGGLTEAFF. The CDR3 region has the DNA TGTGCCAGCAGCCAAGAAGGGGGCCTAACTGAAGCTTTCTTT.

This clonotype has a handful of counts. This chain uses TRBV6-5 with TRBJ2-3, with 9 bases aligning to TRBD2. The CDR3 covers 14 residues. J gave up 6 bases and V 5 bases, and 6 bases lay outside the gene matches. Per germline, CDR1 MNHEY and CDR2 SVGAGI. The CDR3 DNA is TGTGCCAGCAGTCCGTCGCGGGGGGGCGATACGCAGTATTTT. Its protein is CASSPSRGGDTQYF.

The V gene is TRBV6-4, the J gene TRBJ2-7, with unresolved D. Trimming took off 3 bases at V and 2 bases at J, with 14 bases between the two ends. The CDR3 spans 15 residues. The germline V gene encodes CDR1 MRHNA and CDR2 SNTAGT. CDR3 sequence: CASSEVNAPTYEQYF. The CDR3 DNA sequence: TGTGCCAGCAGTGAAGTAAACGCCCCGACCTACGAGCAGTACTTC.

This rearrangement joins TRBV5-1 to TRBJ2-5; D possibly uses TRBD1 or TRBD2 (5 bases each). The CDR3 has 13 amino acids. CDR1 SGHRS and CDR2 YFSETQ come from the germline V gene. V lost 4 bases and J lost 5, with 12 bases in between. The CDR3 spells CASSPRDGETQYF. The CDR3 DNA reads TGCGCCAGCAGCCCGAGGGACGGGGAGACCCAGTACTTC.

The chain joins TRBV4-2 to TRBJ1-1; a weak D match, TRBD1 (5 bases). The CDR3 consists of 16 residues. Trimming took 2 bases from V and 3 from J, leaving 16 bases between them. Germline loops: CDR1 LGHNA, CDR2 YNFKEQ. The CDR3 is CASSQPARRVDTEAFF. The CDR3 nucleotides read TGTGCCAGCAGCCAACCGGCTCGCAGGGTGGACACTGAAGCTTTCTTT.

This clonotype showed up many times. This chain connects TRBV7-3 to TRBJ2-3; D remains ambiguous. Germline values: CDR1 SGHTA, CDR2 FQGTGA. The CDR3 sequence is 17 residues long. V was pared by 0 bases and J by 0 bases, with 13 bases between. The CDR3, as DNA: TGTGCCAGCAGCTTAACGGCTTGGGTCCCTAGCACAGATACGCAGTATTTT. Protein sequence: CASSLTAWVPSTDTQYF.

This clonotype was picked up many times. The CDR3 loop is CGRTKFGGKLFF. The CDR3 bases are TGCGGACGGACAAAGTTTGGTGGAAAACTGTTTTTT. The chain links TRBV20-1 to TRBJ1-4; D might be TRBD1 (5 bases). CDR3 length: 12 amino acids. Germline loops: CDR1 DFQATT, CDR2 SNEGSKA (reference sequence).

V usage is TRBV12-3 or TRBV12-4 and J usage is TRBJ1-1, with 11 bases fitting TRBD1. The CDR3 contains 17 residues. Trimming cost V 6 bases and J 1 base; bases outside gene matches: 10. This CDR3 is CASSPGTGGFQNTEAFF. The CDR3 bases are TGTGCCAGCAGCCCCGGGACAGGGGGTTTCCAGAACACTGAAGCTTTCTTT.

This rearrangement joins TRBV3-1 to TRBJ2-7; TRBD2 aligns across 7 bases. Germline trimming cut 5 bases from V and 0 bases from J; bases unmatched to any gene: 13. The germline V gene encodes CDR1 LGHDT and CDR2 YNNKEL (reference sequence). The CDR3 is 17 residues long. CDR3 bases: TGTGCCAGCAGCTCCACCGATACCGGGACTAACTCCTACGAGCAGTACTTC. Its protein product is CASSSTDTGTNSYEQYF.